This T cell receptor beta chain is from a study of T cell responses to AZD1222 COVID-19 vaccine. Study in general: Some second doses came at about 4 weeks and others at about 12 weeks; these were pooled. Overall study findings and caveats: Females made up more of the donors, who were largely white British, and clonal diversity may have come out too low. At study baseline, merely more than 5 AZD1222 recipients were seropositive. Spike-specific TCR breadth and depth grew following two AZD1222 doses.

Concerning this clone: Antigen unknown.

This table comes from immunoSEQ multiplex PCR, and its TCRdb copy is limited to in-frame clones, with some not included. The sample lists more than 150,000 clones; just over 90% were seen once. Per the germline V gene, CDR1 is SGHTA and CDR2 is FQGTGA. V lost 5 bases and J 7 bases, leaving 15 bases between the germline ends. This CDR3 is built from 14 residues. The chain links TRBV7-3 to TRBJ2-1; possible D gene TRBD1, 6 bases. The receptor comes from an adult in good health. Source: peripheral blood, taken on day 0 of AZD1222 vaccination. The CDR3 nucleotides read TGTGCCAGCAGCCCCTATCCAGGGGAAAATGAGCAGTTCTTC. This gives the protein CASSPYPGENEQFF.